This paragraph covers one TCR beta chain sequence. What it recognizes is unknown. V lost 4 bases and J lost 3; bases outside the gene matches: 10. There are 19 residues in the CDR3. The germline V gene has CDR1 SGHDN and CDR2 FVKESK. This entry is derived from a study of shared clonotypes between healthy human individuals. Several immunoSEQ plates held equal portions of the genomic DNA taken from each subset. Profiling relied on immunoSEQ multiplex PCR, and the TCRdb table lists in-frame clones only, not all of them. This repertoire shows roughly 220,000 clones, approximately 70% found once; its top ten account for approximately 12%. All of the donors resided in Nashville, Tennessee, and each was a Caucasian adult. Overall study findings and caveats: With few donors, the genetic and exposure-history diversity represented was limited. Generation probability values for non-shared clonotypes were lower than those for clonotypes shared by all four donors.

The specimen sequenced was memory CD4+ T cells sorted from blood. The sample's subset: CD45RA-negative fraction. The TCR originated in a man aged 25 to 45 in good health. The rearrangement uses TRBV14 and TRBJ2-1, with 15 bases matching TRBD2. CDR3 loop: CASSPAAGLAGGLYNEQFF. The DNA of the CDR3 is TGTGCCAGCAGCCCAGCAGCGGGACTAGCGGGAGGTCTCTACAATGAGCAGTTCTTC.